This T cell receptor (beta chain) was found in a study of blood T cell repertoires in COVID-19. Study context: Nucleic acid was either cDNA or gDNA, and it came from T cells, B-cell-depleted T cells, or PBMCs.

This table comes from immunoSEQ multiplex PCR, and its TCRdb copy is limited to in-frame clones, with some not included. There are about 170,000 clones in the sample; roughly 85% occur only once, and 3.5% to 5% lies in the top ten. Germline loops: CDR1 SEHNR, CDR2 FQNEAQ (reference sequence). The CDR3 consists of 14 residues. The V end was cut by 4 bases, the J end by 0 bases, with 7 bases between. This clone was detected a few times. Participants were aged about 18 to 100 years from about two dozen US areas. Cohort allocation depended upon clinical history that participants reported. The receptor was isolated from a woman in her forties or fifties who had recovered from COVID-19. Material: PBMCs or T cells enriched from blood (not recorded which). The chain joins TRBV7-9 to TRBJ1-3, with TRBD1 as a possible D gene (5 bases). In nucleotides, the CDR3 is TGTGCCAGCAGCTCCAGGGTCTCTGGAAACACCATATATTTT. Encoded protein: CASSSRVSGNTIYF.